The sequence of this T cell receptor beta chain was determined in a study of cytomegalovirus exposure and HLA in healthy donors. General study findings and limits: Some highly shared sequence variants likely arose as a pipeline artifact.

PCR was performed using 60 Vbeta and 13 Jbeta primers. TCRdb's table, derived via immunoSEQ multiplex PCR, lists solely in-frame clones and lacks some. Among about 200,000 clones, 80% to 85% were seen once, and the ten largest hold under 0.85%. As concerns this clone: No antigen is known for it.

The CDR3 consists of 14 residues. Looked up from germline, CDR1 is MNHNY and CDR2 is SVGAGI (reference sequence). Trimming took 7 bases from V and 2 from J, leaving 15 bases between them. The sequence derives from a boy aged 2-9 years in good health and CMV-seronegative. The sequencing input was PBMCs. This chain uses TRBV6-6 with TRBJ2-7; D is possibly TRBD1 (6 bases). CDR3 sequence reads: CASNPDRTPYEQYF. In DNA form, the CDR3 reads TGTGCCAGCAACCCCGACAGGACCCCCTACGAGCAGTACTTC.